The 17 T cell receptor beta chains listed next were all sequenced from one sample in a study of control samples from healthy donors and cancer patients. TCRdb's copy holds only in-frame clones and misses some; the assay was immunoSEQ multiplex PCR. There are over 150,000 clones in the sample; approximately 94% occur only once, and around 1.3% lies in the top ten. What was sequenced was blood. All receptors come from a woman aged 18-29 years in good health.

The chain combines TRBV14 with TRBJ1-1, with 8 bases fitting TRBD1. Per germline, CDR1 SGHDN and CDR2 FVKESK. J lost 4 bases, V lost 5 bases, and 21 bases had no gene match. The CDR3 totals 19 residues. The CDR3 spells CASSVFVLRGRDGGTEAFF. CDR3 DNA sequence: TGTGCCAGCAGCGTATTCGTTCTCAGGGGGCGCGACGGTGGCACTGAAGCTTTCTTT.

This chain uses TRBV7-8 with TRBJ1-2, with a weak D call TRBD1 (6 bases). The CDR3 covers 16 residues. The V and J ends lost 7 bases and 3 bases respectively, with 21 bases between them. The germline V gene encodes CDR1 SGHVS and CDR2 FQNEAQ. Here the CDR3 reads CASTPIGQGHDYGYTF. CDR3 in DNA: TGTGCCAGCACCCCCATCGGGCAGGGGCACGACTATGGCTACACCTTC.

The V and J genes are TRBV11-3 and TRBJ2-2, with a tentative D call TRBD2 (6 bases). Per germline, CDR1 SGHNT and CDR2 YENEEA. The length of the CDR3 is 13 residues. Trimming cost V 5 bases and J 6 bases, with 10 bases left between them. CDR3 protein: CASSPLAAGELFF. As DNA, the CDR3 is TGTGCCAGCAGCCCACTAGCTGCCGGGGAGCTGTTTTTT.

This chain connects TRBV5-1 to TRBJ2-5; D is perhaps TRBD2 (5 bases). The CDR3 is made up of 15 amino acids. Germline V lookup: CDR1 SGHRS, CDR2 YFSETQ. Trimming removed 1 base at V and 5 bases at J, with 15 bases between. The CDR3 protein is CASSLSRGVGETQYF. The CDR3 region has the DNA TGCGCCAGCAGCTTGAGTCGGGGTGTGGGGGAGACCCAGTACTTC.

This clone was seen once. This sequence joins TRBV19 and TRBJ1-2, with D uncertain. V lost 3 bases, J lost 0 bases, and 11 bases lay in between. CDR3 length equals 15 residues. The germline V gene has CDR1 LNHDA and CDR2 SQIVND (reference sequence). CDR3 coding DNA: TGTGCCAGTAGTATCGGTTTTGGACCTAACTATGGCTACACCTTC. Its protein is CASSIGFGPNYGYTF.

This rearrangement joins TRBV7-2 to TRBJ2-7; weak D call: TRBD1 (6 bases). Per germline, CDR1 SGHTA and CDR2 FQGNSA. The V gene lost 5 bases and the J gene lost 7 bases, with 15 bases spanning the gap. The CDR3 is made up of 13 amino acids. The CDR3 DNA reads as TGTGCCAGCAGCGCGAATATTCAGGGGGAGCAGTACTTC. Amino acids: CASSANIQGEQYF.

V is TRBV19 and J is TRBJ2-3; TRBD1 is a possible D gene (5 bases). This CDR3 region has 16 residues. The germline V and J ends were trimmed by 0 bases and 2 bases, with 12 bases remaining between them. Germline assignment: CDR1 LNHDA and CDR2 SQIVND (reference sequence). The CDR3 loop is CASSIDRTTPTDTQYF. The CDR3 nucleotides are TGTGCCAGTAGTATAGACAGGACAACCCCCACAGATACGCAGTATTTT.

CDR3 loop: CSVPSLPDRGHEQYF. CDR3 in DNA: TGCAGCGTCCCGAGCCTACCGGACAGGGGCCACGAGCAGTACTTC. The V call is TRBV29-1, the J call TRBJ2-7, with 9 bases that match TRBD1. The CDR3 sequence is 15 residues long. The junction had 14 bases not matched to a gene; V was cut back by 6 bases and J by 5 bases. CDR1 and CDR2 (germline): SQVTM, ANQGSEA.

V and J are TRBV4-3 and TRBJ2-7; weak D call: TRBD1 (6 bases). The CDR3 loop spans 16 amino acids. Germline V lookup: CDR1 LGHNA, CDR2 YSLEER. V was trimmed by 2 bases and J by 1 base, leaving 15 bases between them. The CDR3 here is CASSQHGQPNSYEQYF. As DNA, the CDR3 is TGCGCCAGCAGCCAACATGGACAGCCTAATTCCTACGAGCAGTACTTC.

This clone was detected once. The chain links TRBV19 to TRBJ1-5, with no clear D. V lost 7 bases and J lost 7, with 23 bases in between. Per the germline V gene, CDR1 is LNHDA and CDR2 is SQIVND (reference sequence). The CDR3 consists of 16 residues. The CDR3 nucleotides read TGTGCCAGTACCTTTGAGGTACCTGGTAGGAGGCAGCCCCAGCATTTT. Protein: CASTFEVPGRRQPQHF.

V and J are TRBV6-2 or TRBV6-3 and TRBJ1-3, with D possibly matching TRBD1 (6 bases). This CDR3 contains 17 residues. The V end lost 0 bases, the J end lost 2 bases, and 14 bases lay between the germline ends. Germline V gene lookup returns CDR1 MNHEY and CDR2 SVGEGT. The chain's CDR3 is CASSYSSYGGPGNTIYF. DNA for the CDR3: TGTGCCAGCAGTTACTCGTCTTATGGGGGGCCTGGAAACACCATATATTTT.

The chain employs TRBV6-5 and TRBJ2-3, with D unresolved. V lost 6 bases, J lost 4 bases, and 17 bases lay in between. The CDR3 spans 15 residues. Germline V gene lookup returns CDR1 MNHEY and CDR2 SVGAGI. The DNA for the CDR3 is TGTGCCAGCAGGGGTCTCGGAAGTTGGGCAGATACGCAGTATTTT. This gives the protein CASRGLGSWADTQYF.

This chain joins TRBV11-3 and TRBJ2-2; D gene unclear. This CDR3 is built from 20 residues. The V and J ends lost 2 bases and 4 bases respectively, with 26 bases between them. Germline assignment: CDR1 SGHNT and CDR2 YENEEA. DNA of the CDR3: TGTGCCAGCAGCTTATCTACTTCTTGGGCTCTCCCGCCCGGCACCGGGGAGCTGTTTTTT. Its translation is CASSLSTSWALPPGTGELFF.

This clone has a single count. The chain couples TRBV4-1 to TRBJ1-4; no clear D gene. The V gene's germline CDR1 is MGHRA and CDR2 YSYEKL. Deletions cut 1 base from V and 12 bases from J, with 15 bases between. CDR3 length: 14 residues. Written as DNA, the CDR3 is TGCGCCAGCAGCCAAGGCGCGGCCGGGAGCCAACTGTTTTTT. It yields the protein CASSQGAAGSQLFF.

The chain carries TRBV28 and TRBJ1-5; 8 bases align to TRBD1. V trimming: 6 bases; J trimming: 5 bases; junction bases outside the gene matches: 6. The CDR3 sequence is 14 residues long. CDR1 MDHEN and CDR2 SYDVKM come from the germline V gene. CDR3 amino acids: CASSLRQGYQPQHF. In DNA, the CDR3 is TGTGCCAGCAGCCTACGACAGGGGTATCAGCCCCAGCATTTT. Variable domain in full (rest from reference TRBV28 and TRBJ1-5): DVKVTQSSRYLVKRTGEKVFLECVQDMDHENMFWYRQDPGLGLRLIYFSYDVKMKEKGDIPEGYSVSREKKERFSLILESASTNQTSMYLCASSLRQGYQPQHFGDGTRLSIL.

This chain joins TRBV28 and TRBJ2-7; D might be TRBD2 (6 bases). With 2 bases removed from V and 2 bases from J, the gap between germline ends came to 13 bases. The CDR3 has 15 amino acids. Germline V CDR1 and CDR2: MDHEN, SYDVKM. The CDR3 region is CASSLPRDFTYEQYF. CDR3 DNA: TGTGCCAGCAGTTTACCCCGGGACTTCACCTACGAGCAGTACTTC.

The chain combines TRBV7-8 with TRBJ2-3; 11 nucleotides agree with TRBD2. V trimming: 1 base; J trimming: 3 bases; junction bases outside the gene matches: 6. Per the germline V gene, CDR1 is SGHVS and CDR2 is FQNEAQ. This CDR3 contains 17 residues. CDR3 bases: TGTGCCAGCAGCTTAGGTTCGGGACTAGCGGCGACAGATACGCAGTATTTT. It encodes CASSLGSGLAATDTQYF.